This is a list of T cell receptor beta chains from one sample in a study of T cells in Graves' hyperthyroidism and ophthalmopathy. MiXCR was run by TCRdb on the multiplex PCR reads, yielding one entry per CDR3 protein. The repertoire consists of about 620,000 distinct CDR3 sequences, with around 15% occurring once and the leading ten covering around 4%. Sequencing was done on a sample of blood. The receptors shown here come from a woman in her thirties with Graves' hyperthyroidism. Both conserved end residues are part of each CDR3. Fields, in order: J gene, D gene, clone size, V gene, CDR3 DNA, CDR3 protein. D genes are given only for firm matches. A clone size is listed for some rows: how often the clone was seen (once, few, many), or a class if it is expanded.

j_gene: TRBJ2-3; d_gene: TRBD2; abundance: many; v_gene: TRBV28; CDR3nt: TGTGCCAGCAGTCTACCTAGCGGGATCACAGATACGCAGTATTTT; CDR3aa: CASSLPSGITDTQYF
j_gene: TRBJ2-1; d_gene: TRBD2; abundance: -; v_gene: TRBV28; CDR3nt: TGTGCCAGCAGCCACCGCGGGGCAGCGGGAGGGGGCGATGAGCAGTTCTTC; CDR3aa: CASSHRGAAGGGDEQFF
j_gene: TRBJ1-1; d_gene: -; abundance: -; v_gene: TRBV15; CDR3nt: TGTGCCACCAGCAGGGACCAGGGTAGAGGTACTGAAGCTTTCTTT; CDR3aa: CATSRDQGRGTEAFF
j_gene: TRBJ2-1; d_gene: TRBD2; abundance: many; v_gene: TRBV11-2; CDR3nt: TGTGCCAGCAGCTTAGGGTCTAGCGGGAGCAATGAGCAGTTCTTC; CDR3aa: CASSLGSSGSNEQFF
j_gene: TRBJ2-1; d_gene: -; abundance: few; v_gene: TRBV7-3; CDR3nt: TGTGCCAGCAGCTCAAGGTTCCAGGAGTCGAATGAGCAGTTCTTC; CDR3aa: CASSSRFQESNEQFF
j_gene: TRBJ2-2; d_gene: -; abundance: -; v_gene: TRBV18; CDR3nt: TGTGCCAGCTCACCAAGGCGGAGGGACACCGGGGAGCTGTTTTTT; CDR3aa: CASSPRRRDTGELFF
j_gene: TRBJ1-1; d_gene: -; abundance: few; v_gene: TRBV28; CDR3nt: TGTGCCAGCAGTTTAACTACTCCAGGGAGGGACACTGAAGCTTTCTTT; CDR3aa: CASSLTTPGRDTEAFF
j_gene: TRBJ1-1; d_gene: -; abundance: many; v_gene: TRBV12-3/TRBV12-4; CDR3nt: TGTGCCAGCAGTTTGTGGCGGGGCACTGAAGCTTTCTTT; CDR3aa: CASSLWRGTEAFF
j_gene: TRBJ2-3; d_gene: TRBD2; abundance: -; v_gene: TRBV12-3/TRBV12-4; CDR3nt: TGTGCCAGCAGTCCCGGGACTAGCGGGAGGGTCACAGATACGCAGTATTTT; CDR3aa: CASSPGTSGRVTDTQYF
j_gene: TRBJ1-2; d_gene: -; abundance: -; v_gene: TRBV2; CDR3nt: TGTGCCAGCAGGCCGGGGACCTATGGCTACACCTTC; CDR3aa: CASRPGTYGYTF
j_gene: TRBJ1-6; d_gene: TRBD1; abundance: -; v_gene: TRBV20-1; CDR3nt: TGCAGTGCTAGCCAGGGACAGGCCAATTCACCCCTCCACTTT; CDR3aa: CSASQGQANSPLHF
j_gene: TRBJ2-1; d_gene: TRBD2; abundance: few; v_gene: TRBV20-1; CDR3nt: TGCAGTGCAATCCCCCCAGGACTAGCGGGAGGACGCGAGCAGTTCTTC; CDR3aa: CSAIPPGLAGGREQFF
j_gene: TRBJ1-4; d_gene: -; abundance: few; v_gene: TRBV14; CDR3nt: TGTGCCAGCAGCCAATATCGCAGTACTAATGAAAAACTGTTTTTT; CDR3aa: CASSQYRSTNEKLFF
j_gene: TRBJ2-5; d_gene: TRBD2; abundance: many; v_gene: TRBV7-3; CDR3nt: TGTGCCAGCAGCTTAACGAATCTAGCGGGAAGGGGAGAGACCCAGTACTTC; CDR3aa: CASSLTNLAGRGETQYF
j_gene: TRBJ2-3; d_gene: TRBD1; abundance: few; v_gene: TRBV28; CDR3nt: TGTGCCAGCAGCACTAGGGGCCGGGACAGGGCCGGTTTTTTCACAGATACGCAGTATTTT; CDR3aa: CASSTRGRDRAGFFTDTQYF
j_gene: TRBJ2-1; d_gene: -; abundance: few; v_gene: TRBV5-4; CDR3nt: TGTGCCAGCAGCTTGGCCAAAAATGAGCAGTTCTTC; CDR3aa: CASSLAKNEQFF
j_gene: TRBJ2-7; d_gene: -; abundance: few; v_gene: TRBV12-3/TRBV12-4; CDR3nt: TGTGCCAGCAGTTTTGGACAAGTGGCCTCCTACGAGCAGTACTTC; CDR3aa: CASSFGQVASYEQYF
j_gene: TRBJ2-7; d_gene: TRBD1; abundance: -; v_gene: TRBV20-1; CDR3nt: TGCAGTGCGCCGATGTCGGACAGGGCTGGACGCGAGCAGTACTTC; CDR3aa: CSAPMSDRAGREQYF
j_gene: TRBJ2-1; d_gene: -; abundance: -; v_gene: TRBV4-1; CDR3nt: TGCGCCAGCAGCCACGGGGGAACCTACAATGAGCAGTTCTTC; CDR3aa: CASSHGGTYNEQFF
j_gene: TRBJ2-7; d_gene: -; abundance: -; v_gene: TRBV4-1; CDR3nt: TGCGCCAGCAGCGGAAGGGAGCAGTACTTC; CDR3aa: CASSGREQYF
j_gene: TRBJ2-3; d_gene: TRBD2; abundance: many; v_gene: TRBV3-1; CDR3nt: TGTGCCAGCAGCTCGAGCGGGGCCGGGAAAACAGATACGCAGTATTTT; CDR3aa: CASSSSGAGKTDTQYF